The T cell receptor beta chain under discussion was sequenced for a study of CD4 T cells in relation to SARS-CoV-2 and coronaviruses. Study overall: TCR beta CDR3s were sequenced after roughly eleven-day antigen culture of PBMCs.

V dropped 0 bases and J dropped 2 bases, with 10 bases sitting between them. This CDR3 has 15 amino acids. Germline CDR1 and CDR2: SEHNR and FQNEAQ (reference sequence). On this clone itself: Its antigen is unidentified.

Before the COVID-19 pandemic, during about 2011-2019, CD4+ T cells were taken from unexposed donors. CD4+ T cells were isolated from the cells after around 10 days of culture. Sequencing was performed with immunoSEQ multiplex PCR; in TCRdb, only in-frame clones are kept and a portion is missing. Counted here are about 30,000 clones, 76% occurring once; the ten biggest clones make up over 12%. The sample comprised CD4+ T cells from PBMCs, cultured in vitro. The receptor was isolated from a human donor in good health. The rearrangement joins TRBV7-9 to TRBJ1-2, with no clear D. In nucleotides, the CDR3 is TGTGCCAGCAGCTTAGCGTCGGAGATAAACTATGGCTACACCTTC. This translates into CASSLASEINYGYTF.